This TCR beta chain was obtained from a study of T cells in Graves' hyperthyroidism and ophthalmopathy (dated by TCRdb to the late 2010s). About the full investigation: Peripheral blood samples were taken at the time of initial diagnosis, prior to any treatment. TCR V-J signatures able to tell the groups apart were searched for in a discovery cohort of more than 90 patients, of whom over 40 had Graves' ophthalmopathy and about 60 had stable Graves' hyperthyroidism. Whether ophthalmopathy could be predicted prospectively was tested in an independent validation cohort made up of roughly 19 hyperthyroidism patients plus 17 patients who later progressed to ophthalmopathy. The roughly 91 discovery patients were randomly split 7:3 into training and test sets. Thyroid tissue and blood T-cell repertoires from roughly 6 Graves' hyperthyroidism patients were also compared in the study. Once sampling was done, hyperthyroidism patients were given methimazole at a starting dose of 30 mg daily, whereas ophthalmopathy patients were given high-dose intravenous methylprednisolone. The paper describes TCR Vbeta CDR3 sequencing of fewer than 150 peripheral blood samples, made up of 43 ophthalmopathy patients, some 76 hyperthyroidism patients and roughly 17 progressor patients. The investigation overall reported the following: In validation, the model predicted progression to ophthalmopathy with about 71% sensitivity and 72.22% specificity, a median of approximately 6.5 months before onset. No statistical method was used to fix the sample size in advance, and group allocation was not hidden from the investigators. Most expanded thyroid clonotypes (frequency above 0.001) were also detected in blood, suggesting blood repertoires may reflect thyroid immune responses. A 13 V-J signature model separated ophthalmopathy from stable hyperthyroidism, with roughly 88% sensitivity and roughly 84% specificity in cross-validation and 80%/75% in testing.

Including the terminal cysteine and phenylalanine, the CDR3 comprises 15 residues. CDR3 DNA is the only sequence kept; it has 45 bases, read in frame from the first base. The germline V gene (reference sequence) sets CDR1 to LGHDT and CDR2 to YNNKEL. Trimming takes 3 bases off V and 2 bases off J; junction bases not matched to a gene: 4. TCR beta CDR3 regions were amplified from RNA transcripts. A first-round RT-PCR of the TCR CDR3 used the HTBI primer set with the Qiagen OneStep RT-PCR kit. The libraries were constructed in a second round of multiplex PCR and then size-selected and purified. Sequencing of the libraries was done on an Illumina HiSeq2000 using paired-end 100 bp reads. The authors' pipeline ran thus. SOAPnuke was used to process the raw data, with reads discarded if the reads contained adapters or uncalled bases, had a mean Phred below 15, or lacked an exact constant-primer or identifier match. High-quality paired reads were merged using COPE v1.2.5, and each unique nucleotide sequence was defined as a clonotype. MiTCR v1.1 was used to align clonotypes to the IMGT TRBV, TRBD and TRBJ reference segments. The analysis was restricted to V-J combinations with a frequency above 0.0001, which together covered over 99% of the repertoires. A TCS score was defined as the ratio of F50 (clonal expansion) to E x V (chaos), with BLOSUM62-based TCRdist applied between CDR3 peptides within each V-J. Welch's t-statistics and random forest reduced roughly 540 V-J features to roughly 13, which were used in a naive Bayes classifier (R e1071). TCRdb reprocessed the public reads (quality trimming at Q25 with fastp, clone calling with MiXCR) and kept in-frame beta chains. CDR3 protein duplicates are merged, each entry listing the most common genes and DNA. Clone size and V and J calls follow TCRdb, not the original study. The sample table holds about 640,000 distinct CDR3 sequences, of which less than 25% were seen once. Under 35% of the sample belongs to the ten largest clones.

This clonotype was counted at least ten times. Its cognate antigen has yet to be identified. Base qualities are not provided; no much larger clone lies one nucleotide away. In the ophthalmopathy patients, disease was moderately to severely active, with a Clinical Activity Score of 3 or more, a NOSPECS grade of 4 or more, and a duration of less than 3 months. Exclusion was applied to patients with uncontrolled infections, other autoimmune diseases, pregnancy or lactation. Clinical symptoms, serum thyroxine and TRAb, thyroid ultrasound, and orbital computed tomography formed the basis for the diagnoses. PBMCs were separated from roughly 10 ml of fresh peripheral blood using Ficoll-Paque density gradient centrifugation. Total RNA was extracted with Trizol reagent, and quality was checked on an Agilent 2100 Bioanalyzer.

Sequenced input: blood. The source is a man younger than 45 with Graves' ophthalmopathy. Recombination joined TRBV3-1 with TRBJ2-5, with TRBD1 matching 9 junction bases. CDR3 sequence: CASSHLGTGQETQYF. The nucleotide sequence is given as TGTGCCAGCAGCCACCTTGGGACAGGGCAAGAGACCCAGTACTTC.